These 10 T cell receptor beta chains originate from one sample sequenced in a study of T cells in Graves' hyperthyroidism and ophthalmopathy. The CDR3 regions of TCR beta were amplified from RNA transcripts. HTBI primers drove first-round RT-PCR of the TCR CDR3. MiXCR, applied by TCRdb to the multiplex PCR reads, yields one record per CDR3 protein. The sample shows a few hundred thousand distinct CDR3 sequences, about 16% of them seen only once. What was sequenced was blood. The receptors shown here come from a middle-aged woman with Graves' ophthalmopathy.

As regards this clonotype: A much larger clone lies one base from this, so it may be a read error. The chain combines TRBV3-1 with TRBJ2-1; 10 bases match TRBD2. The assigned J gene may be wrong: the sequence end matches TRBJ2-7 better. CDR1 is LGHDT and CDR2 is YNNKEL in the germline V gene (reference sequence). This CDR3 has 16 residues. DNA for the CDR3: TGTGCCAGCAGCCAAGGGCCAGCGGGAGGGGGTAATGAGCAGTACTTC. Amino acids: CASSQGPAGGGNEQYF.

This clonotype showed up just a few times. This chain connects TRBV6-1 to TRBJ2-2, with D possibly being TRBD2 (6 bases). Trimming removed 8 bases at V and 2 bases at J, with 9 bases between. The CDR3 has 13 residues. Germline V CDR1 and CDR2: MNHNS, SASEGT. The CDR3 spells CASREQNTGELFF. As DNA, the CDR3 is TGTGCCAGCCGGGAGCAAAACACCGGGGAGCTGTTTTTT.

This clonotype has ten or more counts. Relative to the germline gene, one junction end is altered; a read error may explain this. The rearrangement joins TRBV2 to TRBJ2-3; 12 positions match TRBD2. There are 16 residues in the CDR3. Per the germline V gene, CDR1 is SNHLY and CDR2 is FYNNEI. The CDR3 reads CASSEGLAGRGDTQYF. In DNA form, the CDR3 reads TGTGCCAGCAGCGAAGGACTAGCGGGGCGGGGAGATACGCAGTATTTT.

This clonotype was detected only a few times. The V gene is TRBV20-1, the J gene TRBJ1-6, with D perhaps matching TRBD1 (6 bases). Germline V lookup: CDR1 DFQATT, CDR2 SNEGSKA (reference sequence). V lost 5 bases to trimming and J lost 14 bases, with 19 bases between them. The CDR3 consists of 13 residues. This chain's CDR3 is CSAPEQGHGALHF. The CDR3 nucleotides are TGCAGTGCTCCTGAACAGGGCCACGGGGCCCTCCACTTT.

This clonotype was found many times. V is TRBV2 and J is TRBJ2-3; 9 nucleotides agree with TRBD2. J lost 6 bases, V lost 5 bases, and 9 bases had no gene match. CDR1 and CDR2 from the germline V gene are SNHLY and FYNNEI. The CDR3 spans 15 residues. The CDR3 reads CASSRAGGLGDTQYF. DNA for the CDR3: TGTGCCAGCAGTAGAGCGGGAGGATTGGGGGATACGCAGTATTTT.

This clonotype was observed a few times. V and J are TRBV7-2 and TRBJ1-3, with a tentative D call TRBD1 (6 bases). Germline V gene lookup returns CDR1 SGHTA and CDR2 FQGNSA. The CDR3 sequence is 16 residues long. Trimming cost V 5 bases and J 0 bases, with 14 bases left between them. CDR3 amino acids: CASSLQGTTSGNTIYF. Written as DNA, the CDR3 is TGTGCCAGCAGCCTACAGGGCACCACCTCTGGAAACACCATATATTTT. The full variable domain, rest sourced from reference TRBV7-2 and TRBJ1-3, is GAGVSQSPSNKVTEKGKDVELRCDPISGHTALYWYRQSLGQGLEFLIYFQGNSAPDKSGLPSDRFSAERTGGSVSTLTIQRTQQEDSAVYLCASSLQGTTSGNTIYFGEGSWLTVV.

This clonotype was recorded at least ten times. The junction departs from germline at one end; a sequencing error may be responsible. The J gene is TRBJ2-1, the V gene TRBV7-2, with TRBD1 as a possible D gene (8 bases). Germline V CDR1 and CDR2: SGHTA, FQGNSA. This CDR3 region has 14 residues. The CDR3 nucleotides read TGTGCCAGCAACTTACAGGGGGGGGACAATGAGCAGTTCTTC. Translating gives CASNLQGGDNEQFF.

This clonotype showed up many times. The chain joins TRBV10-1 to TRBJ1-1; 8 nucleotides align to TRBD1. After removal of 2 bases from V and 5 bases from J, the junction contained 4 bases not matched to a gene. This CDR3 contains 14 residues. CDR1 is WNHNN, CDR2 SYGVQD, per germline (reference sequence). The CDR3: CASSETRGRTEAFF. The CDR3 region has the DNA TGCGCCAGCAGTGAGACCAGGGGGCGGACTGAAGCTTTCTTT.

This clonotype showed up just a few times. The chain is built from TRBV12-3 or TRBV12-4 and TRBJ1-6; tentative D call: TRBD1 (5 bases). This CDR3 contains 12 residues. Trimming cost V 8 bases and J 8 bases, with 10 bases left between them. The CDR3 DNA reads as TGTGCCAGCTCGCGGGGGGATTCACCCCTCCACTTT. Its protein is CASSRGDSPLHF.

This clonotype was recorded at least ten times. At one of its ends the junction is not consistent with the germline gene, which may arise from a read error. The V and J genes are TRBV5-1 and TRBJ2-1; 11 positions match TRBD2. Germline-derived CDR1 and CDR2 are SGHRS and YFSETQ. This CDR3 has 15 residues. The CDR3 DNA sequence: TGTGCCAGCAGCTTAGCGGGGGGGGACTACAATGAGCAGTTCTTC. Protein product: CASSLAGGDYNEQFF.